The T cell receptor (beta chain) described here comes from a study of CD8+ T cells in alopecia areata. Study as a whole: Tofacitinib administration persisted for 6 to 18 months, succeeded by 6 months off drug.

This clone was counted only a few times. In germline, CDR1 is MNHEY, CDR2 SMNVEV (reference sequence). V was pared by 7 bases and J by 2 bases, with 7 bases of the junction left unmatched. This CDR3 has 15 amino acids. Sample treatment: oral pan-JAK inhibitor, 5-10 mg twice daily. Once RNA had been extracted, it was reverse transcribed into cDNA to act as the sequencing template. Profiling relied on immunoSEQ multiplex PCR, and the TCRdb table lists in-frame clones only, not all of them. Of around 190,000 clones listed, over 60% were seen once; the top ten hold 4% to 4.5%. This material consisted of CD4+ T cells sorted from blood, taken at week 4, from a patient treated with tofacitinib. The clonotype originates from a human donor with alopecia areata. This chain links TRBV27 with TRBJ2-2, with 7 bases lining up with TRBD1. This chain's CDR3 is CASNSGQRNTGELFF. CDR3 sequence (DNA): TGTGCCAGCAATTCGGGACAGCGAAACACCGGGGAGCTGTTTTTT.